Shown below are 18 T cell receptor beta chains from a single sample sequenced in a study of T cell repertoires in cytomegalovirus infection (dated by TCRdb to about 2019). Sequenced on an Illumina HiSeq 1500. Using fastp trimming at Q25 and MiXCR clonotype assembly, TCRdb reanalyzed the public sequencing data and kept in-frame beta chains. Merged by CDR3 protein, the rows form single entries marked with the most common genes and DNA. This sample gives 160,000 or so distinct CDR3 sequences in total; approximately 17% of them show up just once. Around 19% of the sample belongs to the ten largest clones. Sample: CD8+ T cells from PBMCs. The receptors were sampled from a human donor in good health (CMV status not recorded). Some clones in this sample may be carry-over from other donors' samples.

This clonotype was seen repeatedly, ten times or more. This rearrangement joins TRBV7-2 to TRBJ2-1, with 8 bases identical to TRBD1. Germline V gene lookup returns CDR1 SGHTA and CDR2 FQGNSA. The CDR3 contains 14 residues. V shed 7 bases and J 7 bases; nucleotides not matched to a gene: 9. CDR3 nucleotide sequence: TGTGCCAGCAACAGGGGGGCGGCTCCTAATGAGCAGTTCTTC. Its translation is CASNRGAAPNEQFF.

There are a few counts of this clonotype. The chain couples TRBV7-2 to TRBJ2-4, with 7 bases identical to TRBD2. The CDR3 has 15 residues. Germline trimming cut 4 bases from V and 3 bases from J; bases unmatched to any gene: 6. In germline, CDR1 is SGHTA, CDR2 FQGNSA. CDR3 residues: CASSSTGGDKNIQYF. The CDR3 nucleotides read TGTGCCAGCAGCTCCACGGGGGGAGACAAAAACATTCAGTACTTC.

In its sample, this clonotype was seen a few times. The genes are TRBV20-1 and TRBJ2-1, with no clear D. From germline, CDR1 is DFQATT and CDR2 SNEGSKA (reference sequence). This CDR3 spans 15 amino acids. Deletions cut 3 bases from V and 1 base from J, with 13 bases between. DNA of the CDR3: TGCAGTGCTAGGGACCCTAACCCATCCTACAATGAGCAGTTCTTC. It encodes CSARDPNPSYNEQFF.

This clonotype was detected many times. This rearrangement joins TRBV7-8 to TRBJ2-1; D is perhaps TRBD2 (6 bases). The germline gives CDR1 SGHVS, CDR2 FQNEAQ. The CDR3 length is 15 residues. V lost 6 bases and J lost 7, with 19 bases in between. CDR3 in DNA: TGTGCCAGCAGTCCCGTAGCGGTCCCGAGGAATGAGCAGTTCTTC. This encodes CASSPVAVPRNEQFF.

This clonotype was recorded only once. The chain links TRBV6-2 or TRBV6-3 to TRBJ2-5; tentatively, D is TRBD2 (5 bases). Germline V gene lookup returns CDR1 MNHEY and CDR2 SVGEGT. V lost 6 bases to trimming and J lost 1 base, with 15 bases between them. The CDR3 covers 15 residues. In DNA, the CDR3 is TGTGCCAGCAGCCGGAGTTTAGCGCTCCAAGAGACCCAGTACTTC. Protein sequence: CASSRSLALQETQYF.

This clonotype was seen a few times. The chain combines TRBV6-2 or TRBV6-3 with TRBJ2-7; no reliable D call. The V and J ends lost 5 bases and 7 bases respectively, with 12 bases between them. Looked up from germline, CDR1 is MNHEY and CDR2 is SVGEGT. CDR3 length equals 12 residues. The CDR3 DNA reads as TGTGCCAGCAGTAAGGGATCTTGGGAGCAGTACTTC. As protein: CASSKGSWEQYF.

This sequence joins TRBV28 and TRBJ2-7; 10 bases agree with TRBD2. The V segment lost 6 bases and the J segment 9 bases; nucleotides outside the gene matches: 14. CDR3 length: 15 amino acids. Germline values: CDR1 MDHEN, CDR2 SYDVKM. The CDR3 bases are TGTGCCAGCAGCCTTGGGACTAGCGTAGCCGGAAGGCAGTACTTC. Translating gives CASSLGTSVAGRQYF.

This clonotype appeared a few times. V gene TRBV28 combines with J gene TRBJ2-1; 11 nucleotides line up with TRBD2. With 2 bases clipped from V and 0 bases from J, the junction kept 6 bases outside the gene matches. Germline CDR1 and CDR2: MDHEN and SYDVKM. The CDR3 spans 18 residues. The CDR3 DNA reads TGTGCCAGCAGTTTACAACTAGCGGGAGACCTCTCCTACAATGAGCAGTTCTTC. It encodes CASSLQLAGDLSYNEQFF.

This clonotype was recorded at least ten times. The CDR3 protein is CASSWTDYSNQPQHF. In nucleotides, the CDR3 is TGTGCCAGCAGCTGGACGGATTATAGCAATCAGCCCCAGCATTTT. The chain couples TRBV7-8 to TRBJ1-5, with D unresolved. Per germline, CDR1 SGHVS and CDR2 FQNEAQ. CDR3 length equals 15 residues. Trimming pared 4 bases from V and 0 bases from J, leaving 10 bases between. The entire variable domain, with the rest obtained from reference TRBV7-8 and TRBJ1-5, is as follows: GAGVSQSPRYKVAKRGQDVALRCDPISGHVSLFWYQQALGQGPEFLTYFQNEAQLDKSGLPSDRFFAERPEGSVSTLKIQRTQQEDSAVYLCASSWTDYSNQPQHFGDGTRLSIL.

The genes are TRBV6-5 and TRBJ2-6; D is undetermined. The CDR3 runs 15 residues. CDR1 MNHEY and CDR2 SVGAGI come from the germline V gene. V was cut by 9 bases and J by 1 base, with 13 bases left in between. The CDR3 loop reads CASTSYASGANVLTF. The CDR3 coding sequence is TGTGCCAGTACGAGCTATGCTTCTGGGGCCAACGTCCTGACTTTC.

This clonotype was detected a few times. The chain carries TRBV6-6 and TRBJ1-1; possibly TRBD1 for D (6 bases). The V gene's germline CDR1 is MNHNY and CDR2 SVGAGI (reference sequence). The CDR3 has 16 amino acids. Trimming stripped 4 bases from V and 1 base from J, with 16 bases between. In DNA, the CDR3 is TGTGCCAGCAGTTTACGGAACTTAGGGGGGAACACTGAAGCTTTCTTT. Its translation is CASSLRNLGGNTEAFF.

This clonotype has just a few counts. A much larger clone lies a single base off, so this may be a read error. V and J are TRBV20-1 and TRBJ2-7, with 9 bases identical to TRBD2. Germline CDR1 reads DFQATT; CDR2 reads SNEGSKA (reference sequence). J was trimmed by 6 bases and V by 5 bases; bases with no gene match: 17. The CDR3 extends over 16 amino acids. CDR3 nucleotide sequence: TGCAGTGCTTCAAAGGGTAGCGGGAGATTGCCTGGCGAGCAGTACTTC. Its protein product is CSASKGSGRLPGEQYF.

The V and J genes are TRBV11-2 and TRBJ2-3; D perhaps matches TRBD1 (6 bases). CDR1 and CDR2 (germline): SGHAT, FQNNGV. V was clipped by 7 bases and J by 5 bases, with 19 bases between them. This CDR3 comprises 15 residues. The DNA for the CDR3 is TGTGCCAGCAAAACTACAGGGTTAGGAGGAGATACGCAGTATTTT. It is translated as CASKTTGLGGDTQYF.

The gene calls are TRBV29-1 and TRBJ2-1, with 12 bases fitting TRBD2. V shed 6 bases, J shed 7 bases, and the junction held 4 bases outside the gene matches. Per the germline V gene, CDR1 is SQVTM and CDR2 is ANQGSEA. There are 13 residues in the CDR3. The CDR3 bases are TGCAGCGTAAAGACTAGCGGGAGAAATGAGCAGTTCTTC. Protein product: CSVKTSGRNEQFF.

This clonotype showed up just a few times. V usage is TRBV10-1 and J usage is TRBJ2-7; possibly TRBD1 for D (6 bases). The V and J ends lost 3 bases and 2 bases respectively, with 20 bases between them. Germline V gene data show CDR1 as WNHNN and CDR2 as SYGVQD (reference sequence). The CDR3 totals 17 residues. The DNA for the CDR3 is TGCGCCAGCAGTGACCTAGCACAGGGTATGGCCCCCTACGAGCAGTACTTC. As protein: CASSDLAQGMAPYEQYF.

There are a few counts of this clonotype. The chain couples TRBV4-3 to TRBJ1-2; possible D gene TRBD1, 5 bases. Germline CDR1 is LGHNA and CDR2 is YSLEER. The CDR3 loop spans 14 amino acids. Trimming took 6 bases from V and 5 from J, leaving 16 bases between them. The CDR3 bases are TGCGCCAGCAGTTATACCGGGACGGATTATGGCTACACCTTC. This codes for CASSYTGTDYGYTF.

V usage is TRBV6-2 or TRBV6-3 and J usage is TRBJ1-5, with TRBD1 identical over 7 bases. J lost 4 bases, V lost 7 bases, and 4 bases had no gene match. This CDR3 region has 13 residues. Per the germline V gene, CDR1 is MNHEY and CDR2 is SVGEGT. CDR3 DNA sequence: TGTGCCAGCAATGACAGGGAGAATCAGCCCCAGCATTTT. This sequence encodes CASNDRENQPQHF.

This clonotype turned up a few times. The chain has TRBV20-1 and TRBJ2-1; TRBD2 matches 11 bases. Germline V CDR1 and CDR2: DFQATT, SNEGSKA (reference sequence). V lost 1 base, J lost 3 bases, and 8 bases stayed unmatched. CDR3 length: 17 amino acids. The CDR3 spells CSARVLGTSGDYNEQFF. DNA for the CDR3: TGCAGTGCTAGAGTATTAGGGACTAGCGGAGACTACAATGAGCAGTTCTTC.